The 14 T cell receptor beta chains below come from one sample, sequenced in a study of blood T cell repertoires in COVID-19. Method: immunoSEQ multiplex PCR; TCRdb's copy keeps in-frame clones and lacks some. The sample holds 150,000 or so clones, roughly 80% seen once. The sequenced sample consisted of peripheral blood. These receptors originate from an elderly man with acute or convalescent COVID-19.

As concerns this clone: Other DNA variants within this sample encode the same CDR3. The V call is TRBV2, the J call TRBJ1-2, with 11 bases lining up with TRBD1. CDR3 length: 14 amino acids. Germline trimming cut 6 bases from V and 2 bases from J; bases unmatched to any gene: 2. Per germline, CDR1 SNHLY and CDR2 FYNNEI. The CDR3 nucleotides are TGTGCCAGCAGCGGACAGGGGGCGAACTATGGCTACACCTTC. This translates into CASSGQGANYGYTF.

The J gene is TRBJ2-1, the V gene TRBV7-3; 10 bases fit TRBD2. This CDR3 is built from 16 residues. From germline, CDR1 is SGHTA and CDR2 FQGTGA. The V gene end was trimmed by 5 bases and the J gene end by 4 bases; junction bases not matched to a gene: 8. CDR3 amino acids: CASSPDTSGAYNEQFF. CDR3 coding DNA: TGTGCCAGCAGCCCCGATACTAGCGGGGCTTACAATGAGCAGTTCTTC.

The chain joins TRBV28 to TRBJ1-2; no firm D call. The CDR3 loop spans 15 amino acids. Germline V gives CDR1 MDHEN, CDR2 SYDVKM. V was pared by 6 bases and J by 0 bases, with 14 bases between. CDR3 protein: CASSPTGRANYGYTF. CDR3 DNA sequence: TGTGCCAGCAGCCCAACCGGGAGAGCTAACTATGGCTACACCTTC.

A single count supports this clone. This chain joins TRBV6-6 and TRBJ1-4, with 10 bases lining up with TRBD1. The junction had 15 bases not matched to a gene; V was cut back by 5 bases and J by 3 bases. Germline assignment: CDR1 MNHNY and CDR2 SVGAGI (reference sequence). This CDR3 comprises 19 residues. CDR3 region: CASSQSPGQGSRANEKLFF. In nucleotides, the CDR3 is TGTGCCAGCAGTCAAAGCCCGGGACAGGGGTCTCGGGCTAATGAAAAACTGTTTTTT.

In nucleotides, the CDR3 is TGTGCCAGTCAGGACAGGGTAAACACCGGGGAGCTGTTTTTT. Residues: CASQDRVNTGELFF. This chain uses TRBV25-1 with TRBJ2-2; 8 bases align to TRBD1. Germline-derived CDR1 and CDR2 are MGHDK and SYGVNS. The ends lost 9 bases at V and 2 bases at J; junction bases unmatched: 5. The CDR3 runs to 14 residues.

The V gene is TRBV30, the J gene TRBJ1-5; D is unclear. V lost 0 bases and J lost 3, with 9 bases in between. CDR1 is GTSNPN and CDR2 is SVGIG in the germline V gene (reference sequence). The CDR3 length is 14 residues. The CDR3, as DNA: TGTGCCTGGAGTGTACGCGGAAACAATCAGCCCCAGCATTTT. Protein sequence: CAWSVRGNNQPQHF. Full variable domain (outside the CDR3, taken from reference TRBV30 and TRBJ1-5): SQTIHQWPATLVQPVGSPLSLECTVEGTSNPNLYWYRQAAGRGLQLLFYSVGIGQISSEVPQNLSASRPQDRQFILSSKKLLLSDSGFYLCAWSVRGNNQPQHFGDGTRLSIL.

J is TRBJ2-7 and V is TRBV7-9; TRBD2 matches at 7 bases. Germline V lookup: CDR1 SEHNR, CDR2 FQNEAQ (reference sequence). The V gene end was trimmed by 4 bases and the J gene end by 0 bases; junction bases not matched to a gene: 3. This CDR3 has 14 amino acids. The CDR3: CASSWGGSSYEQYF. In nucleotides, the CDR3 is TGTGCCAGCAGCTGGGGGGGGAGCTCCTACGAGCAGTACTTC.

This clone was counted at least ten times. J is TRBJ2-2 and V is TRBV19, with TRBD1 identical over 9 bases. Germline V CDR1 and CDR2: LNHDA, SQIVND (reference sequence). This CDR3 spans 14 amino acids. J was trimmed by 0 bases and V by 10 bases; bases with no gene match: 3. The CDR3: CATGTGSNTGELFF. CDR3 in DNA: TGTGCCACCGGGACAGGGTCGAACACCGGGGAGCTGTTTTTT.

The chain couples TRBV6-5 to TRBJ2-5; a possible D gene is TRBD1 (5 bases). V lost 7 bases to trimming and J lost 6 bases, with 15 bases between them. CDR1 is MNHEY and CDR2 is SVGAGI in the germline V gene. The CDR3 is made up of 13 amino acids. The CDR3 region is CASNDSPHQTQYF. The CDR3 nucleotides read TGTGCCAGCAACGACAGTCCTCATCAGACCCAGTACTTC.

V and J are TRBV18 and TRBJ2-1, with TRBD2 matching 10 bases. J gave up 5 bases and V 4 bases, and 8 bases lay outside the gene matches. This CDR3 contains 16 residues. From germline, CDR1 is KGHSH and CDR2 LQKENI. Written as DNA, the CDR3 is TGTGCCAGCTCACTCCAAGCTAGCGGGGGTCACAATGAGCAGTTCTTC. This sequence encodes CASSLQASGGHNEQFF.

This chain joins TRBV5-4 and TRBJ1-4, with 8 bases matching TRBD1. V trimming: 4 bases; J trimming: 6 bases; junction bases outside the gene matches: 11. CDR3 size: 16 residues. Germline CDR1 SGHNT, CDR2 YYREEE (reference sequence). The CDR3 region is CASSPGQGRLYEKLFF. The CDR3 DNA sequence: TGTGCCAGCAGCCCCGGACAGGGTCGTCTCTATGAAAAACTGTTTTTT.

The genes are TRBV24-1 and TRBJ2-3; D uncertain. The germline V gene encodes CDR1 KGHDR and CDR2 SFDVKD. The V end lost 5 bases, the J end lost 3 bases, and 5 bases lay between the germline ends. This CDR3 is 12 amino acids long. The CDR3, as DNA: TGTGCCACCAGTGCGCGGACAGATACGCAGTATTTT. As protein: CATSARTDTQYF.

The rearrangement uses TRBV14 and TRBJ2-3, with TRBD1 as a possible D gene (6 bases). Deletions cut 4 bases from V and 5 bases from J, with 16 bases between. The germline V gene encodes CDR1 SGHDN and CDR2 FVKESK. This CDR3 has 15 residues. Here the CDR3 DNA reads TGTGCCAGCAGCCTAGAACAGGGTAACCTAGATACGCAGTATTTT. Translating it yields CASSLEQGNLDTQYF.

CDR3 protein: CASSIHGSLHGYTF. CDR3 DNA: TGTGCCAGTAGTATACACGGGTCCCTACATGGCTACACCTTC. The chain links TRBV19 to TRBJ1-2; D call uncertain. V lost 2 bases, J lost 6 bases, and 13 bases lay in between. Looked up from germline, CDR1 is LNHDA and CDR2 is SQIVND (reference sequence). The CDR3 contains 14 residues.